Listed here are 21 T cell receptor beta chains from one sample, sequenced in a study of vaccination effects on CD4 cells after COVID-19. Antigens of these TCRs are unknown. With 9 to 11 days of culture completed, CD4+ T cells were isolated. Clones were read by immunoSEQ multiplex PCR, and TCRdb kept only the in-frame ones, dropping some. The sample lists roughly 29,000 clones, 65% occurring once. The sample here was CD4+ T cells from PBMCs cultured without peptide, taken before COVID-19 vaccination. The receptor source for this set is a human donor who received a COVID-19 vaccine.

The V gene is TRBV25-1, the J gene TRBJ2-3, with no clear D. Germline CDR1 and CDR2: MGHDK and SYGVNS. CDR3 length equals 14 residues. The ends were cut back, 5 bases at V and 2 bases at J, with 11 bases in the middle. Written as DNA, the CDR3 is TGTGCCAGCAGTTTCGGACCACACACAGATACGCAGTATTTT. Translating it yields CASSFGPHTDTQYF.

The chain recombines TRBV18 with TRBJ1-4; D not certain. The V gene's germline CDR1 is KGHSH and CDR2 LQKENI. The CDR3 is 16 amino acids. V was clipped by 0 bases and J by 4 bases, with 12 bases between them. In DNA form, the CDR3 reads TGTGCCAGCTCACCACCTCGAACAGCAGTTAATGAAAAACTGTTTTTT. This translates into CASSPPRTAVNEKLFF.

This clone has a handful of counts. The chain recombines TRBV19 with TRBJ1-1, with 8 bases fitting TRBD1. Germline CDR1 LNHDA, CDR2 SQIVND (reference sequence). V lost 6 bases to trimming and J lost 4 bases; unmatched junction nucleotides: 4. This CDR3 has 13 amino acids. As DNA, the CDR3 is TGTGCCAGTAGGCAACAGGGGGGCACTGAAGCTTTCTTT. This gives the protein CASRQQGGTEAFF.

This clone has more than one count but fewer than ten. The genes are TRBV6-6 and TRBJ1-3; TRBD1 aligns across 11 bases. The CDR3 contains 16 residues. The junction had 4 bases not matched to a gene; V was cut back by 2 bases and J by 4 bases. Germline loops: CDR1 MNHNY, CDR2 SVGAGI (reference sequence). CDR3 region: CASSYGQGAWGNTIYF. Here the CDR3 DNA reads TGTGCCAGCAGTTACGGACAGGGGGCGTGGGGAAACACCATATATTTT.

The chain recombines TRBV9 with TRBJ1-4, with a possible D match to TRBD1 (6 bases). Germline CDR1 reads SGDLS; CDR2 reads YYNGEE. V lost 7 bases and J 4 bases, leaving 14 bases between the germline ends. This CDR3 has 14 amino acids. The CDR3 sequence is CASSRGQSNEKLFF. DNA for the CDR3: TGTGCCAGCTCCCGAGGACAGAGTAATGAAAAACTGTTTTTT.

The DNA of the CDR3 is TGTGCCAGCAGTGAAGATGGAGGCACCTACGAGCAGTACTTC. As protein: CASSEDGGTYEQYF. J is TRBJ2-7 and V is TRBV2, with a possible D match to TRBD2 (5 bases). Germline V gene lookup returns CDR1 SNHLY and CDR2 FYNNEI. Trimming took off 1 base at V and 2 bases at J, with 9 bases between the two ends. The CDR3 loop spans 14 amino acids.

The chain joins TRBV3-1 (or the pseudogene TRBV3-2) to TRBJ2-5; TRBD2 matches 7 bases. With V trimmed by 1 base and J by 5 bases, 10 bases remained unmatched. The CDR3 totals 16 residues. Looked up from germline, CDR1 is LGHDT and CDR2 is YNNKEL (reference sequence). The CDR3 loop is CASSQAYLAVGETQYF. The CDR3 DNA follows: TGTGCCAGCAGCCAAGCTTATCTAGCGGTTGGGGAGACCCAGTACTTC.

The chain couples TRBV5-1 to TRBJ2-1, with a tentative D call TRBD2 (5 bases). This CDR3 has 15 residues. CDR1 SGHRS and CDR2 YFSETQ come from the germline V gene. Trimming left V 0 bases short and J 4 bases short, with 11 bases between. This CDR3 reads CASSLVGEPYNEQFF. The CDR3, as DNA: TGCGCCAGCAGCTTGGTTGGGGAGCCATACAATGAGCAGTTCTTC.

The V call is TRBV5-1, the J call TRBJ2-1; D may correspond to TRBD1 or TRBD2 (6 bases each). The CDR3 contains 14 residues. V lost 0 bases, J lost 5 bases, and 9 bases lay in between. Germline CDR1 and CDR2: SGHRS and YFSETQ. CDR3 sequence: CASSLAGAHNEQFF. The CDR3 DNA reads as TGCGCCAGCAGCTTGGCGGGGGCTCACAATGAGCAGTTCTTC.

The V call is TRBV5-6, the J call TRBJ1-1; tentative D call: TRBD1 (6 bases). V was clipped by 2 bases and J by 11 bases, with 10 bases between them. Germline CDR1 and CDR2: SGHDT and YYEEEE. The CDR3 covers 11 residues. CDR3 sequence: CASSLTGTAFF. The DNA for the CDR3 is TGTGCCAGCAGCTTAACAGGGACGGCTTTCTTT. The full variable domain, its missing parts supplied by reference TRBV5-6 and TRBJ1-1, is DAGVTQSPTHLIKTRGQQVTLRCSPKSGHDTVSWYQQALGQGPQFIFQYYEEEERQRGNFPDRFSGHQFPNYSSELNVNALLLGDSALYLCASSLTGTAFFGQGTRLTVV.

The V gene is TRBV21-1, the J gene TRBJ1-2; the table names TRBD1, a call not compared with the DNA. TRBV21-1 is classified as a pseudogene. The CDR3 extends over 14 amino acids. CDR3 nucleotide sequence: TGTGCCAGCAGCAAAATTAACAGGGGGCGTGGCTACACCTTC. Encoded protein: CASSKINRGRGYTF.

The V call is TRBV7-8, the J call TRBJ1-2; D is perhaps TRBD1 (5 bases). The CDR3 runs to 13 residues. The germline V and J ends were trimmed by 5 bases and 7 bases, with 14 bases remaining between them. From germline, CDR1 is SGHVS and CDR2 FQNEAQ. The CDR3 bases are TGTGCCAGCAGCCGCCGGGACGTCGGTGGCTACACCTTC. Protein sequence: CASSRRDVGGYTF. The full variable domain, rest sourced from reference TRBV7-8 and TRBJ1-2, is GAGVSQSPRYKVAKRGQDVALRCDPISGHVSLFWYQQALGQGPEFLTYFQNEAQLDKSGLPSDRFFAERPEGSVSTLKIQRTQQEDSAVYLCASSRRDVGGYTFGSGTRLTVV.

The rearrangement links TRBV5-8 to TRBJ2-1; D might be TRBD1 or TRBD2, each matching 6 bases. Germline V CDR1 and CDR2: SGHTS, YDEGEE. The CDR3 extends over 14 amino acids. The V end was cut by 4 bases, the J end by 5 bases, with 13 bases between. CDR3 sequence: CASSTGTGHNEQFF. The CDR3 bases are TGTGCCAGCAGCACAGGGACTGGCCACAATGAGCAGTTCTTC.

In DNA form, the CDR3 reads TGTGCTAGTGGTTTGGTACTTGGGACAGGGCCCTACGAGCAGTACTTC. Translating it yields CASGLVLGTGPYEQYF. The chain recombines TRBV12-5 with TRBJ2-7; 9 bases agree with TRBD1. CDR3 size: 16 residues. The germline CDR1 and CDR2 sequences are LGHNT and FRNRAP. V trimming: 0 bases; J trimming: 2 bases; junction bases outside the gene matches: 5.

The chain carries TRBV13 and TRBJ2-3; D could derive from TRBD1 or TRBD2 (6 bases each). The CDR3 length is 15 residues. In germline, CDR1 is PRHDT, CDR2 FYEKMQ (reference sequence). Trimming shortened V by 2 bases and J by 6 bases, and 15 bases separated the two germline ends. CDR3: CASSLWGVRGDTQYF. DNA of the CDR3: TGTGCCAGCAGCTTATGGGGGGTCAGGGGTGATACGCAGTATTTT.

CDR3 sequence (DNA): TGTGCCAGCAGCTCGACAGTATCTAGCACAGATACGCAGTATTTT. Translating it yields CASSSTVSSTDTQYF. The chain has TRBV5-5 and TRBJ2-3, with a weak D call TRBD1 (5 bases). The CDR3 is made up of 15 amino acids. V was pared by 3 bases and J by 0 bases, with 11 bases between. CDR1 SGHKS and CDR2 YYEKEE come from the germline V gene (reference sequence).

The sample holds a few counts of this clone. This rearrangement joins TRBV7-9 to TRBJ1-2; tentative D call: TRBD1 (6 bases). Germline CDR1 is SEHNR and CDR2 is FQNEAQ (reference sequence). Trimming pared 1 base from V and 0 bases from J, leaving 9 bases between. The CDR3 has 15 residues. The CDR3 reads CASSLGGGPNYGYTF. DNA for the CDR3: TGTGCCAGCAGCTTAGGGGGGGGCCCTAACTATGGCTACACCTTC.

The chain combines TRBV27 with TRBJ2-6; D is perhaps TRBD2 (5 bases). CDR1 is MNHEY and CDR2 is SMNVEV in the germline V gene (reference sequence). The CDR3 runs to 17 residues. V was cut by 3 bases and J by 0 bases, with 12 bases left in between. As DNA, the CDR3 is TGTGCCAGCAGTTTGGATGAGCGGACCTCTGGGGCCAACGTCCTGACTTTC. It translates to CASSLDERTSGANVLTF.

The chain couples TRBV5-8 to TRBJ2-7; D uncertain. Germline V gene lookup returns CDR1 SGHTS and CDR2 YDEGEE. Trimming pared 2 bases from V and 4 bases from J, leaving 4 bases between. The CDR3 loop spans 11 amino acids. The CDR3 loop reads CASSFEYEQYF. For the CDR3, the DNA is TGTGCCAGCAGCTTCGAATACGAGCAGTACTTC.

V gene TRBV7-9 combines with J gene TRBJ1-2; D unresolved. The CDR3 runs to 11 residues. The germline CDR1 and CDR2 sequences are SEHNR and FQNEAQ (reference sequence). The ends were cut back, 1 base at V and 6 bases at J, with 3 bases in the middle. Here the CDR3 DNA reads TGTGCCAGCAGCTTAGTAGATGGCTACACCTTC. Protein: CASSLVDGYTF.

This clone is a singleton in its sample. The chain is built from TRBV9 and TRBJ2-3; TRBD2 agrees at 7 bases. The germline gives CDR1 SGDLS, CDR2 YYNGEE. The CDR3 totals 16 residues. V lost 0 bases and J lost 4; bases outside the gene matches: 8. The CDR3 is CASSVGSGGTSDTQYF. In DNA form, the CDR3 reads TGTGCCAGCAGCGTAGGGTCGGGGGGAACCTCAGATACGCAGTATTTT.